This T cell receptor (beta chain) was identified in a study of response to subunit inactivated influenza vaccine. Whole-study findings and limits: Only a handful of new T cells, the authors suggested, are recruited with each seasonal influenza vaccination.

Each CDR3 protein is one row after TCRdb ran MiXCR on the RT-PCR reads. The table lists under 200,000 distinct CDR3 sequences, approximately 12% of them singletons. This clonotype has a handful of counts. Antigen: not known. The V and J ends lost 5 bases and 3 bases respectively, with 14 bases between them. The CDR3 contains 14 residues. CDR1 is MDHEN, CDR2 SYDVKM, per germline. The clonotype comes from a man aged 45 to 70 who received an inactivated influenza vaccine. The starting material was CD8+ T cells sorted from PBMCs, obtained roughly 24 months after vaccination. This chain joins TRBV28 and TRBJ2-7; unclear D gene. CDR3 nucleotides: TGTGCCAGCAGTCCCCCGGAACTCTTCTACGAGCAGTACTTC. Translation: CASSPPELFYEQYF.